The clone carrying this T cell receptor beta chain has a count of ten or more. This sample is drawn from a study of metastatic and nonmetastatic thyroid tumors. TCRdb re-called clones from the PCR reads using MiXCR. The repertoire has 20,000 to 30,000 clones, about 15% of them found once; the top ten carry 2.5% to 4%. Germline V gene lookup returns CDR1 LNHDA and CDR2 SQIVND (reference sequence). This CDR3 has 15 residues. V dropped 0 bases and J dropped 1 base, with 8 bases sitting between them. Prior to thyroid surgery, none of the patients had received any treatment. The chain carries TRBV19 and TRBJ2-3, with D hard to call. The TCR comes from a female donor with papillary thyroid cancer or a benign thyroid nodule (not recorded which). Some clones in this sample may be carry-over from other donors' samples. The specimen sequenced was blood. CDR3 loop: CASSIDLRRTDTQYF. CDR3 DNA: TGTGCCAGTAGTATAGACCTCCGACGCACAGATACGCAGTATTTT.